The 30 T cell receptor beta chains below were found in one sample sequenced in a study of T cells in Graves' hyperthyroidism and ophthalmopathy. Amplification of TCR beta CDR3 regions was performed using RNA transcripts as template. First-round RT-PCR targeting the TCR CDR3 was performed with the HTBI primer set. One entry per CDR3 protein, called by TCRdb with MiXCR from the multiplex PCR reads. The sample shows 400,000 to 500,000 distinct CDR3 sequences, roughly 15% of them seen only once. Sequencing input: blood. All receptors derive from a man aged 18 to 29 with Graves' ophthalmopathy.

This clonotype turned up a few times. A read error is possible here, since a much larger clone lies one base away. The V gene is TRBV6-5, the J gene TRBJ2-1; D uncertain. Trimming shortened V by 2 bases and J by 8 bases, and 1 base separated the two germline ends. The CDR3 sequence is 10 residues long. The germline CDR1 and CDR2 sequences are MNHEY and SVGAGI. CDR3: CASSYDEQFF. The CDR3 region has the DNA TGTGCCAGCAGTTACGATGAGCAGTTCTTC.

This clonotype was counted many times. V usage is TRBV3-1 and J usage is TRBJ2-5; tentative D call: TRBD2 (5 bases). CDR3 length: 14 residues. Trimming left V 1 base short and J 6 bases short, with 12 bases between. In germline, CDR1 is LGHDT, CDR2 YNNKEL (reference sequence). The CDR3 here is CASSQVERGQTQYF. The CDR3 DNA sequence: TGTGCCAGCAGCCAAGTCGAACGAGGGCAGACCCAGTACTTC.

This clonotype occurred many times. The V and J genes are TRBV30 and TRBJ1-5, with a tentative D call TRBD1 (5 bases). The CDR3 totals 17 residues. V lost 5 bases to trimming and J lost 1 base, with 21 bases between them. Per germline, CDR1 GTSNPN and CDR2 SVGIG (reference sequence). The CDR3 is CAWSRARVAGSNQPQHF. The CDR3 DNA is TGTGCCTGGTCCCGGGCCAGGGTCGCGGGAAGCAATCAGCCCCAGCATTTT.

This clonotype showed up just a few times. CDR3 nucleotide sequence: TGTGCCAGCAGCCAAACTAGCGGCTACTCCTACAATGAGCAGTTCTTC. This codes for CASSQTSGYSYNEQFF. J is TRBJ2-1 and V is TRBV7-9; 8 positions agree with TRBD2. CDR3 length: 16 residues. Germline trimming cut 5 bases from V and 0 bases from J; bases unmatched to any gene: 6. Germline V gene sequence: CDR1 SEHNR, CDR2 FQNEAQ (reference sequence).

At least ten counts were recorded for this clonotype. The gene calls are TRBV6-2 or TRBV6-3 and TRBJ2-3; TRBD2 agrees at 10 bases. V dropped 0 bases and J dropped 2; count of bases not matched to a gene: 2. Per germline, CDR1 MNHEY and CDR2 SVGEGT. The CDR3 is 16 residues long. The CDR3 here is CASSYSLAGNTDTQYF. The CDR3 DNA is TGTGCCAGCAGTTACTCACTAGCGGGAAACACAGATACGCAGTATTTT.

In the case of this clonotype: Since a much larger clone is just one base distant, this may be a read error. The chain is built from TRBV5-5 and TRBJ2-7; 12 positions agree with TRBD2. CDR3 length equals 17 residues. Germline CDR1 and CDR2: SGHKS and YYEKEE (reference sequence). Here the CDR3 reads CTSSLTSGSSSLYEQYF. The CDR3 nucleotides read TGTACCAGCAGCTTGACTAGCGGGAGTTCGTCTCTCTACGAGCAGTACTTC.

At least ten counts were recorded for this clonotype. The rearrangement links TRBV11-3 to TRBJ2-3, with 8 positions matching TRBD1. Germline lookup yields CDR1 SGHNT and CDR2 YENEEA. This CDR3 has 19 amino acids. Losses at the gene ends were 0 bases for V and 8 bases for J; bases not matched to a gene: 19. The CDR3 region is CASSLDAWGATGVGGTQYF. In DNA form, the CDR3 reads TGTGCCAGCAGCTTAGATGCTTGGGGTGCGACAGGGGTTGGTGGTACGCAGTATTTT.

The chain has TRBV4-1 and TRBJ2-7; 8 bases agree with TRBD2. The CDR3 is 15 amino acids. Trimming cost V 5 bases and J 3 bases; bases outside gene matches: 9. Germline CDR1 MGHRA, CDR2 YSYEKL. The CDR3 spells CASSDPGGVGYEQYF. Here the CDR3 DNA reads TGCGCCAGCAGCGACCCCGGGGGGGTAGGCTACGAGCAGTACTTC.

There are many counts of this clonotype. The chain uses TRBV11-2 and TRBJ2-7; possibly TRBD2 for D (6 bases). The CDR3 spans 17 residues. The V and J ends lost 3 bases and 0 bases respectively, with 18 bases between them. Germline loops: CDR1 SGHAT, CDR2 FQNNGV. The CDR3 DNA follows: TGTGCCAGCAGCTTGCCCCAAACTGCGGGGTTCTCCTACGAGCAGTACTTC. Translating it yields CASSLPQTAGFSYEQYF. The full variable domain, its missing parts supplied by reference TRBV11-2 and TRBJ2-7, is EAGVAQSPRYKIIEKRQSVAFWCNPISGHATLYWYQQILGQGPKLLIQFQNNGVVDDSQLPKDRFSAERLKGVDSTLKIQPAKLEDSAVYLCASSLPQTAGFSYEQYFGPGTRLTVT.

Remarks on this clonotype: A read error is possible here, since a much larger clone lies one base away. The chain has TRBV18 and TRBJ2-3, with D possibly being TRBD1 (6 bases). Germline lookup yields CDR1 KGHSH and CDR2 LQKENI. The CDR3 consists of 15 residues. V was shortened by 8 bases and J by 2 bases, with 17 bases between the two germline ends. This CDR3 reads CASPHLQGFTDTQYF. The CDR3 nucleotides read TGTGCCAGCCCACATCTGCAGGGGTTCACAGATACGCAGTATTTT.

This clonotype was detected ten times or more. The chain is built from TRBV5-5 and TRBJ1-5, with D perhaps matching TRBD1 (6 bases). The CDR3 totals 13 residues. CDR1 and CDR2 from the germline V gene are SGHKS and YYEKEE (reference sequence). V was shortened by 4 bases and J by 11 bases, with 16 bases between the two germline ends. The CDR3 here is CASSVGQTLSQHF. CDR3 DNA sequence: TGTGCCAGCAGCGTTGGACAGACCTTATCCCAGCATTTT.

This clonotype was observed at least ten times. V is TRBV4-1 and J is TRBJ2-7, with a tentative D call TRBD1 (5 bases). Trimming took 0 bases from V and 6 from J, leaving 12 bases between them. Per germline, CDR1 MGHRA and CDR2 YSYEKL. There are 14 residues in the CDR3. The CDR3 region has the DNA TGCGCCAGCAGCCAAGATCTCGGACATATCGAGCAGTACTTC. Residues: CASSQDLGHIEQYF.

The V gene is TRBV6-2 or TRBV6-3, the J gene TRBJ2-2, with 7 bases fitting TRBD1. Germline CDR1 and CDR2: MNHEY and SVGEGT. This CDR3 comprises 15 residues. V lost 5 bases and J lost 0; bases outside the gene matches: 3. The CDR3 DNA sequence: TGTGCCAGCAGTAAGACAGGGTCGAACACCGGGGAGCTGTTTTTT. This encodes CASSKTGSNTGELFF.

This clonotype has ten or more counts. The chain employs TRBV6-1 and TRBJ2-1; 8 bases align to TRBD1. This CDR3 contains 15 residues. CDR1 is MNHNS, CDR2 SASEGT, per germline. V lost 6 bases to trimming and J lost 4 bases; unmatched junction nucleotides: 8. For the CDR3, the DNA is TGTGCCAGCAGGGGACAGGTTTATGGGTACAATGAGCAGTTCTTC. Its translation is CASRGQVYGYNEQFF.

This clonotype came up many times. The chain has TRBV24-1 and TRBJ2-7; 7 bases are a match to TRBD1. The CDR3 runs to 16 residues. CDR1 KGHDR and CDR2 SFDVKD come from the germline V gene. J was trimmed by 3 bases and V by 5 bases; bases with no gene match: 12. The CDR3 region is CATSGGYRDSHYEQYF. The DNA for the CDR3 is TGTGCCACCAGTGGCGGGTACCGGGACAGTCACTACGAGCAGTACTTC.

This clonotype has ten or more counts. This chain links TRBV20-1 with TRBJ2-1; 12 nucleotides agree with TRBD2. J was trimmed by 0 bases and V by 3 bases; bases with no gene match: 21. This CDR3 has 22 amino acids. Looked up from germline, CDR1 is DFQATT and CDR2 is SNEGSKA (reference sequence). The CDR3 nucleotides are TGCAGTGCTAGGGAGGGACTAGCGGGCGGAGGCTCCCGCTCTGGCTCCTACAATGAGCAGTTCTTC. This codes for CSAREGLAGGGSRSGSYNEQFF.

This clonotype turned up a few times. The final CDR3 position lacks the conserved phenylalanine or tryptophan, pointing to a likely read error. The genes are TRBV7-9 and TRBJ2-5; D ambiguous. The V gene lost 6 bases and the J gene lost 1 base, with 12 bases spanning the gap. Germline-derived CDR1 and CDR2 are SEHNR and FQNEAQ (reference sequence). The CDR3 sequence is 14 residues long. CDR3 DNA sequence: TGTGCCAGCAGGTTCGACGGCAGCCAAGAGACCCAGTACATC. As protein: CASRFDGSQETQYI.

The chain uses TRBV19 and TRBJ2-7, with D possibly being TRBD1 (6 bases). Germline assignment: CDR1 LNHDA and CDR2 SQIVND (reference sequence). Trimming took 5 bases from V and 6 from J, leaving 20 bases between them. CDR3 length equals 15 residues. CDR3 amino acids: CASSGGQIQNREQYF. The CDR3 DNA is TGTGCCAGTAGTGGTGGACAGATTCAGAATCGCGAGCAGTACTTC.

Note on this clonotype: This may come from a read error, since a much larger clone is one base off. The gene calls are TRBV3-1 and TRBJ1-5, with unresolved D. The CDR3 consists of 15 residues. Germline V gives CDR1 LGHDT, CDR2 YNNKEL (reference sequence). Deletions cut 0 bases from V and 9 bases from J, with 15 bases between. In nucleotides, the CDR3 is TGTGCCAGCAGCCAAGACCAAACCGGGAGTCGGCCCCAGCATTTT. It codes for CASSQDQTGSRPQHF.

This clonotype was seen repeatedly, ten times or more. CDR3: CASSQGPGGARETQYF. Written as DNA, the CDR3 is TGTGCCAGCAGCCAAGGACCCGGGGGGGCCCGTGAGACCCAGTACTTC. The rearrangement uses TRBV3-1 and TRBJ2-5, with 8 nucleotides matching TRBD2. J was trimmed by 5 bases and V by 1 base; bases with no gene match: 9. There are 16 residues in the CDR3. Germline V lookup: CDR1 LGHDT, CDR2 YNNKEL (reference sequence).

This clonotype was seen ten or more times. CDR3 coding DNA: TGCAGTGCTAGAACAGGGGGGGACGGCTACACCTTC. Translated: CSARTGGDGYTF. V gene TRBV20-1 combines with J gene TRBJ1-2; 8 bases agree with TRBD1. The CDR3 sequence is 12 residues long. Unmatched junction bases numbered 4, after V lost 2 bases and J lost 8 bases. CDR1 and CDR2 (germline): DFQATT, SNEGSKA (reference sequence).

This clonotype has a count of ten or more. V is TRBV24-1 and J is TRBJ2-3; D gene unclear. This CDR3 has 14 residues. Germline CDR1 and CDR2: KGHDR and SFDVKD. The V and J ends lost 4 bases and 2 bases respectively, with 9 bases between them. CDR3 protein: CATSETTPTDTQYF. In DNA form, the CDR3 reads TGTGCCACCAGTGAGACGACGCCCACAGATACGCAGTATTTT.

This clonotype came up many times. The chain couples TRBV7-9 to TRBJ2-7; 9 bases are shared with TRBD2. V dropped 3 bases and J dropped 6; count of bases not matched to a gene: 6. The CDR3 runs 14 residues. Germline V gene sequence: CDR1 SEHNR, CDR2 FQNEAQ (reference sequence). CDR3: CASSFSGSSTEQYF. CDR3 in DNA: TGTGCCAGCAGCTTTAGCGGGAGTTCGACCGAGCAGTACTTC.

This chain joins TRBV9 and TRBJ2-2; the D gene could be TRBD1 or TRBD2 (5 bases each). This CDR3 contains 15 residues. The V end lost 4 bases, the J end lost 1 base, and 11 bases lay between the germline ends. Germline V gene sequence: CDR1 SGDLS, CDR2 YYNGEE. As DNA, the CDR3 is TGTGCCAGCAGCCCCGAGGGGCAGAACACCGGGGAGCTGTTTTTT. Translated: CASSPEGQNTGELFF.

This clonotype was recorded many times. The chain uses TRBV28 and TRBJ1-1; 9 bases fit TRBD1. This CDR3 contains 16 residues. Germline lookup yields CDR1 MDHEN and CDR2 SYDVKM. The trim removed 5 bases at V and 3 bases at J, leaving 10 bases unmatched. The CDR3, as DNA: TGTGCCAGCAGTATAATACAGGGGGCAGGTGACACTGAAGCTTTCTTT. It translates to CASSIIQGAGDTEAFF.

This clonotype was seen repeatedly, ten times or more. The CDR3 nucleotides read TGTGCCATCAGTGAGCCACGACTAGCCGGAGAGACCCAGTACTTC. Translating gives CAISEPRLAGETQYF. The rearrangement joins TRBV10-3 to TRBJ2-5, with 7 bases lining up with TRBD2. The CDR3 has 15 amino acids. Per germline, CDR1 ENHRY and CDR2 SYGVKD. Trimming cost V 2 bases and J 4 bases; bases outside gene matches: 7.

The sample holds many counts of this clonotype. This rearrangement joins TRBV20-1 to TRBJ1-5; 7 nucleotides line up with TRBD1. V was pared by 3 bases and J by 6 bases, with 8 bases of the junction left unmatched. CDR3 length equals 14 residues. Germline lookup yields CDR1 DFQATT and CDR2 SNEGSKA (reference sequence). The chain's CDR3 is CSARRTGVPQPQHF. The DNA of the CDR3 is TGCAGTGCTAGGCGTACAGGGGTCCCTCAGCCCCAGCATTTT.

Remarks on this clonotype: This may come from a read error, since a much larger clone is one base off. This chain connects TRBV6-2 or TRBV6-3 to TRBJ1-2; TRBD1 agrees at 9 bases. CDR3 length: 17 residues. The germline gives CDR1 MNHEY, CDR2 SVGEGT. The CDR3: CAGSYSDRGGLNYGYTF. CDR3 in DNA: TGTGCCGGCAGTTACTCGGACAGGGGAGGGCTTAACTATGGCTACACCTTC.

Ten or more counts support this clonotype. V usage is TRBV3-1 and J usage is TRBJ2-1; weak D call: TRBD2 (5 bases). The CDR3 extends over 14 amino acids. V gave up 6 bases and J gave up 1 base, with 10 bases separating them. Germline CDR1 is LGHDT and CDR2 is YNNKEL (reference sequence). This CDR3 is CASRPEGSYNEQFF. CDR3 coding DNA: TGTGCCAGCAGACCAGAGGGATCCTACAATGAGCAGTTCTTC.

This sequence joins TRBV12-3 or TRBV12-4 and TRBJ1-6, with D tentatively TRBD1 (5 bases). Trimming removed 7 bases at V and 0 bases at J, with 13 bases between. The CDR3 is made up of 16 amino acids. The CDR3 sequence is CASNLGGSSYNSPLHF. The CDR3 coding sequence is TGTGCCAGCAACCTGGGGGGGAGCTCCTATAATTCACCCCTCCACTTT.